The sequence of this TCR beta chain was determined in a study of blood T cell repertoires in COVID-19. Original processing methods: How many nucleated cells were present was estimated from reference gene primer amplification. Some clones are missing from TCRdb's copy, which holds only in-frame ones; the method was immunoSEQ multiplex PCR. V and J calls and clone size are given by that table; D and trimming were obtained from the DNA. The sample includes about 170,000 clones, around 85% of them seen just once. J was trimmed by 2 bases and V by 0 bases; bases with no gene match: 1. CDR3 length: 15 residues. Germline V gene data show CDR1 as MNHNS and CDR2 as SASEGT.

This receptor was identified in a woman aged 80 or over with COVID-19, enrolled during active disease. Material: peripheral blood. The chain joins TRBV6-1 to TRBJ1-2; 9 nucleotides line up with TRBD1. This chain's CDR3 is CASSEAGTGNYGYTF. Written as DNA, the CDR3 is TGTGCCAGCAGTGAAGCCGGGACAGGGAACTATGGCTACACCTTC.